Below, one T cell receptor (beta chain) is given with its context. The treatment denotes: oral pan-JAK inhibitor, 5-10 mg twice daily. It was from alopecia areata patients that lesional scalp punch biopsies and peripheral blood were collected. The authors extracted RNA and reverse transcribed it into cDNA as the sequencing template. Libraries were prepared by immunoSEQ multiplex PCR; TCRdb keeps only in-frame clonotypes and omits some of them. Of some 96,000 clones detected, roughly two thirds appear once; the ten largest clones hold around a sixth. The CDR3 totals 16 residues. V lost 8 bases and J 2 bases, leaving 19 bases between the germline ends. Germline values: CDR1 SNHLY, CDR2 FYNNEI. The sample belongs to a study of CD8+ T cells in alopecia areata.

The TCR sequence derives from a human donor with alopecia areata. The chain recombines TRBV2 with TRBJ2-1, with D possibly matching TRBD2 (7 bases). The sample here was CD8+ T cells sorted from blood, taken at week 4, from a patient treated with tofacitinib. The CDR3 here is CASRSSRGAAYNEQFF. The CDR3 DNA follows: TGTGCCAGCCGAAGTAGCCGGGGGGCGGCCTACAATGAGCAGTTCTTC.